This T cell receptor beta chain was recovered during a study of T-cell reconstitution after alpha-beta-depleted transplantation in children. Preparation of the TCRbeta library used unique molecular identifiers. Via MiXCR, TCRdb re-called the PCR reads, giving one row per CDR3 protein. The sample lists over 450,000 distinct CDR3 sequences; 8% to 11% were seen once. This clonotype has only a few counts. Its target is unknown. General study points: T-cell counts and diversity were attributed mostly to newly produced T cells one year after transplant. Several hundred expanded graft clones reportedly were the source of alpha-beta T cells about two months after transplant. Several patients had high TCRbeta diversity at day 60; it came from surviving recipient T cells and thymic progenitors.

The sequence derives from a child aged 2-9 years with inherited bone marrow failure, due to receive a stem cell transplant. Material: PBMCs, obtained before TCRalphabeta/CD19-depleted stem cell transplant.

The CDR3: CSVPIRDRGPEQYF. The CDR3 DNA sequence: TGCAGCGTTCCCATCCGGGACAGGGGGCCCGAGCAGTACTTC. V and J are TRBV29-1 and TRBJ2-7, with TRBD1 identical over 12 bases. Germline values: CDR1 SQVTM, CDR2 ANQGSEA. Trimming took 5 bases from V and 6 from J; bases not matched to a gene: 8. The CDR3 extends over 14 amino acids.